Sequencing of this T cell receptor (beta chain) was carried out in a study of cytomegalovirus exposure and HLA in healthy donors. Regarding the study as a whole: The study recorded over 150 TCR beta chains that were cytomegalovirus-associated. A missense DCLRE1C variant was associated with V- and J-gene trimming of TCR beta chains in a later analysis, and an independent cohort replicated the association.

A word on this clone: The antigen is unknown.

The primer mix had 60 Vbeta and 13 Jbeta primers. Data came from immunoSEQ multiplex PCR; TCRdb stores just in-frame clones and leaves some out. This sample has approximately 170,000 clones, with less than 85% found just once. The source material was PBMCs. The TCR sequence derives from a man aged 25 to 40 in good health and CMV-seropositive.

The CDR3 reads CASSPGTGLFGELFF. The DNA for the CDR3 is TGTGCCAGCAGCCCGGGGACAGGTCTTTTCGGGGAGCTGTTTTTT. J is TRBJ2-2 and V is TRBV11-3, with TRBD1 matching 8 bases. Germline V gives CDR1 SGHNT, CDR2 YENEEA. This CDR3 contains 15 residues. V shed 5 bases and J 7 bases; nucleotides not matched to a gene: 9.